The 28 T cell receptor beta chains in this list originate from one sample, sequenced in a study of shared clonotypes between healthy human individuals. Clones were sequenced by immunoSEQ multiplex PCR, and TCRdb holds only the in-frame ones, with some missing. The table shows about 700,000 clones, with just over 90% occurring only once. Naive CD8 cells were CD45RO-negative, positively selected for CCR7, excluding terminally differentiated effector memory CD45RA+ cells. Sequencing input: naive CD8+ T cells sorted from blood. The receptor set was obtained from a man aged 30-40 years in good health.

V is TRBV11-2 and J is TRBJ1-1; possible D gene TRBD1, 6 bases. CDR1 and CDR2 (germline): SGHAT, FQNNGV. The V end lost 3 bases, the J end lost 6 bases, and 8 bases lay between the germline ends. The length of the CDR3 is 12 residues. The CDR3 DNA reads as TGTGCCAGCAGCTTGACAGGAGCTGAAGCTTTCTTT. Its protein is CASSLTGAEAFF.

The chain combines TRBV25-1 with TRBJ2-7, with TRBD1 identical over 7 bases. The CDR3 runs to 14 residues. J gave up 8 bases and V 4 bases, and 11 bases lay outside the gene matches. Germline CDR1 and CDR2: MGHDK and SYGVNS. The CDR3 coding sequence is TGTGCCAGCAGTGGTCCCCTGACAGGGCCCCAGCAGTACTTC. This gives the protein CASSGPLTGPQQYF.

The V gene is TRBV9, the J gene TRBJ2-1, with 7 positions matching TRBD1. Germline V lookup: CDR1 SGDLS, CDR2 YYNGEE. Trimming took 3 bases from V and 3 from J; bases not matched to a gene: 6. The CDR3 covers 15 residues. CDR3 amino acids: CASSGRDSGYNEQFF. DNA for the CDR3: TGTGCCAGCAGCGGCCGGGACAGTGGCTACAATGAGCAGTTCTTC.

The J gene is TRBJ2-7, the V gene TRBV28; D is unclear. The ends were cut back, 2 bases at V and 4 bases at J, with 6 bases in the middle. Germline V gene data show CDR1 as MDHEN and CDR2 as SYDVKM. This CDR3 has 12 amino acids. CDR3 sequence: CASSLVEYEQYF. The CDR3 bases are TGTGCCAGCAGTTTAGTAGAGTACGAGCAGTACTTC. Supplemented by reference TRBV28 and TRBJ2-7, the full variable domain reads DVKVTQSSRYLVKRTGEKVFLECVQDMDHENMFWYRQDPGLGLRLIYFSYDVKMKEKGDIPEGYSVSREKKERFSLILESASTNQTSMYLCASSLVEYEQYFGPGTRLTVT.

Regarding this clone: The DNA is left out, because the CDR3 cannot be placed on it with certainty; the CDR3 is given as TCRdb lists it. This CDR3 reads CASSPFGSGTSGAFYNEQFF. The chain couples TRBV18 to TRBJ2-1; the tabulated D call, TRBD2, remains unverified against the DNA. Termini included, the CDR3 measures 20 amino acids. CDR1 KGHSH and CDR2 LQKENI come from the germline V gene.

V is TRBV6-4 and J is TRBJ2-1; 9 positions match TRBD2. This CDR3 is built from 16 residues. V trimming: 6 bases; J trimming: 6 bases; junction bases outside the gene matches: 12. In germline, CDR1 is MRHNA, CDR2 SNTAGT. DNA for the CDR3: TGTGCCAGCAGCGCTAGCGGGACTCATAGGGGCAATGAGCAGTTCTTC. It encodes CASSASGTHRGNEQFF.

The gene calls are TRBV27 and TRBJ2-1; a possible D gene is TRBD1 (6 bases). The V gene's germline CDR1 is MNHEY and CDR2 SMNVEV (reference sequence). V gave up 2 bases and J gave up 2 bases, with 10 bases separating them. The CDR3 runs to 15 residues. CDR3: CASSLRGSTYNEQFF. The CDR3 region has the DNA TGTGCCAGCAGTTTAAGGGGGAGTACCTACAATGAGCAGTTCTTC.

The rearrangement links TRBV2 to TRBJ2-1; TRBD1 aligns across 7 bases. The germline V gene encodes CDR1 SNHLY and CDR2 FYNNEI. The ends lost 8 bases at V and 9 bases at J; junction bases unmatched: 10. This CDR3 is built from 13 residues. The DNA for the CDR3 is TGTGCCAGCGGTAGGACAGGACGAGTTGAGCAGTTCTTC. Its protein product is CASGRTGRVEQFF.

V and J are TRBV7-9 and TRBJ2-1, with TRBD2 matching over 9 bases. CDR3 length: 17 residues. Germline V gene lookup returns CDR1 SEHNR and CDR2 FQNEAQ (reference sequence). J was trimmed by 8 bases and V by 11 bases; bases with no gene match: 22. The CDR3 sequence: CALRGLSGSKFVDEQFF. CDR3 sequence (DNA): TGTGCCCTACGAGGACTTAGCGGGAGCAAGTTTGTCGATGAGCAGTTCTTC.

This chain joins TRBV27 and TRBJ2-5, with D tentatively TRBD1 or TRBD2 (6 bases each). This CDR3 has 15 amino acids. With 5 bases removed from V and 5 bases from J, the gap between germline ends came to 18 bases. CDR1 and CDR2 (germline): MNHEY, SMNVEV (reference sequence). The CDR3 region has the DNA TGTGCCAGCAGTGGGGGCTCTGCGGGATGGGAGACCCAGTACTTC. Its protein is CASSGGSAGWETQYF.

V usage is TRBV30 and J usage is TRBJ2-3; weak D call: TRBD2 (6 bases). The length of the CDR3 is 15 residues. Trimming cost V 3 bases and J 3 bases, with 16 bases left between them. CDR1 GTSNPN and CDR2 SVGIG come from the germline V gene (reference sequence). CDR3 sequence reads: CAWSYHSGGTDTQYF. The CDR3 nucleotides read TGTGCCTGGAGCTACCATAGCGGCGGGACAGATACGCAGTATTTT.

The rearrangement links TRBV27 to TRBJ2-1; TRBD2 matches 15 bases. The germline V gene has CDR1 MNHEY and CDR2 SMNVEV (reference sequence). The CDR3 contains 14 residues. Unmatched junction bases numbered 3, after V lost 7 bases and J lost 8 bases. The CDR3 loop reads CASTWTSGRDEQFF. CDR3 nucleotide sequence: TGTGCCAGCACATGGACTAGCGGGAGGGATGAGCAGTTCTTC.

The chain links TRBV7-9 to TRBJ2-5, with D possibly TRBD1 on 10 matching bases. The V gene's germline CDR1 is SEHNR and CDR2 FQNEAQ (reference sequence). This CDR3 contains 19 residues. V gave up 4 bases and J gave up 5 bases, with 29 bases separating them. The CDR3 loop is CASSSTGQGGSSGSETQYF. The CDR3 DNA reads as TGTGCCAGCAGCTCCACAGGACAGGGGGGTAGTAGCGGGAGTGAGACCCAGTACTTC.

This chain uses TRBV2 with TRBJ2-2; no clear D. With 8 bases removed from V and 1 base from J, the gap between germline ends came to 5 bases. The CDR3 spans 12 residues. Germline loops: CDR1 SNHLY, CDR2 FYNNEI. The CDR3 coding sequence is TGTGCCAGCGGGGAGAACACCGGGGAGCTGTTTTTT. Protein product: CASGENTGELFF.

The chain combines TRBV18 with TRBJ2-5, with 8 bases fitting TRBD1. The trim removed 2 bases at V and 2 bases at J, leaving 4 bases unmatched. The germline CDR1 and CDR2 sequences are KGHSH and LQKENI. The CDR3 totals 15 residues. CDR3 loop: CASSPDRGIQETQYF. In DNA form, the CDR3 reads TGTGCCAGCTCACCAGACAGGGGAATTCAAGAGACCCAGTACTTC. Variable domain in full (rest from reference TRBV18 and TRBJ2-5): NAGVMQNPRHLVRRRGQEARLRCSPMKGHSHVYWYRQLPEEGLKFMVYLQKENIIDESGMPKERFSAEFPKEGPSILRIQQVVRGDSAAYFCASSPDRGIQETQYFGPGTRLLVL.

This clone has only one observation. This sequence joins TRBV5-4 and TRBJ2-5; 11 bases align to TRBD2. Trimming at V came to 3 bases and at J to 1 base, leaving 5 bases not matched to a gene. CDR3 size: 16 residues. Germline lookup yields CDR1 SGHNT and CDR2 YYREEE (reference sequence). The CDR3 DNA follows: TGTGCCAGCAGCTCGACCGGGACTAGCGGCCAAGAGACCCAGTACTTC. It specifies CASSSTGTSGQETQYF.

The CDR3 spells CASSLTSRDFYTEAFF. In nucleotides, the CDR3 is TGTGCCAGCAGTTTGACGAGCCGGGACTTCTACACTGAAGCTTTCTTT. The chain recombines TRBV28 with TRBJ1-1, with D possibly TRBD1 on 5 matching bases. Trimming took 3 bases from V and 3 from J, leaving 17 bases between them. From germline, CDR1 is MDHEN and CDR2 SYDVKM. The CDR3 contains 16 residues.

V and J are TRBV5-6 and TRBJ1-5, with TRBD1 matching 8 bases. Trimming removed 4 bases from V and 3 bases from J; junction bases left unmatched: 9. The CDR3 runs to 16 residues. CDR1 is SGHDT and CDR2 is YYEEEE in the germline V gene. The DNA of the CDR3 is TGTGCCAGCAGCGTTTCGGGACAGGAGTACAATCAGCCCCAGCATTTT. As protein: CASSVSGQEYNQPQHF.

This chain uses TRBV7-2 with TRBJ1-3; possibly TRBD1 for D (5 bases). This CDR3 is 15 amino acids long. V lost 1 base, J lost 0 bases, and 7 bases lay in between. Germline lookup yields CDR1 SGHTA and CDR2 FQGNSA. CDR3 DNA sequence: TGTGCCAGCAGCTTAGTCGGGGGCTCTGGAAACACCATATATTTT. Its translation: CASSLVGGSGNTIYF.

The DNA for the CDR3 is TGTGCCAGCAGTTACTCAATTGGAAATGAGCAGTTCTTC. This translates into CASSYSIGNEQFF. The chain carries TRBV6-5 and TRBJ2-1, with D hard to call. The V and J ends lost 0 bases and 7 bases respectively, with 7 bases between them. From germline, CDR1 is MNHEY and CDR2 SVGAGI. The CDR3 loop spans 13 amino acids.

This chain's CDR3 is CASSQSSSSYNEQFF. CDR3 bases: TGTGCCAGCAGTCAGAGTTCAAGCTCCTACAATGAGCAGTTCTTC. The chain couples TRBV14 to TRBJ2-1, with D unclear. Trimming removed 6 bases from V and 0 bases from J, with 12 bases in between. CDR1 is SGHDN, CDR2 FVKESK, per germline. CDR3 length equals 15 residues.

The CDR3 spells CASSTGQLNTEAFF. The DNA for the CDR3 is TGTGCCAGTAGTACCGGACAGTTGAACACTGAAGCTTTCTTT. The chain employs TRBV19 and TRBJ1-1; D is possibly TRBD1 (6 bases). This CDR3 has 14 amino acids. V was cut by 4 bases and J by 0 bases, with 9 bases left in between. The V gene's germline CDR1 is LNHDA and CDR2 SQIVND (reference sequence).

This rearrangement joins TRBV4-1 to TRBJ2-7; the match to TRBD2 covers 9 bases. With 0 bases clipped from V and 4 bases from J, the junction kept 10 bases outside the gene matches. CDR1 and CDR2 from the germline V gene are MGHRA and YSYEKL. The CDR3 loop spans 17 amino acids. In nucleotides, the CDR3 is TGCGCCAGCAGCCAAGAGCGGGTAGCGGGAGCGTTATACGAGCAGTACTTC. It codes for CASSQERVAGALYEQYF.

The rearrangement joins TRBV23-1 to TRBJ2-1; 7 bases are a match to TRBD2. TRBV23-1 is an ORF, and what it does is uncertain. The CDR3 has 17 residues. With V trimmed by 0 bases and J by 3 bases, 8 bases remained unmatched. CDR3 nucleotides: TGCGCCAGCAGTCAATCGATGGCGGGAGCGTACTACAATGAGCAGTTCTTC. Protein product: CASSQSMAGAYYNEQFF.

V gene TRBV5-4 combines with J gene TRBJ2-6; TRBD2 is a possible D gene (6 bases). CDR3 length equals 15 residues. Germline lookup yields CDR1 SGHNT and CDR2 YYREEE (reference sequence). V gave up 4 bases and J gave up 0 bases, with 8 bases separating them. The chain's CDR3 is CASSLSGSGANVLTF. CDR3 in DNA: TGTGCCAGCAGCCTTAGCGGCTCTGGGGCCAACGTCCTGACTTTC.

The chain links TRBV7-8 to TRBJ1-5; TRBD1 might be the D (5 bases). Trimming stripped 1 base from V and 6 bases from J, with 10 bases between. Germline V gene sequence: CDR1 SGHVS, CDR2 FQNEAQ. The CDR3 has 14 residues. The DNA of the CDR3 is TGTGCCAGCAGCTTAGAAAGGGGCGTTCAGCCCCAGCATTTT. Translating it yields CASSLERGVQPQHF. The variable domain in full, completed from reference TRBV7-8 and TRBJ1-5, reads GAGVSQSPRYKVAKRGQDVALRCDPISGHVSLFWYQQALGQGPEFLTYFQNEAQLDKSGLPSDRFFAERPEGSVSTLKIQRTQQEDSAVYLCASSLERGVQPQHFGDGTRLSIL.

The V gene is TRBV27, the J gene TRBJ2-1, with 9 positions matching TRBD1. Losses at the gene ends were 8 bases for V and 4 bases for J; bases not matched to a gene: 6. CDR1 is MNHEY and CDR2 is SMNVEV in the germline V gene (reference sequence). The CDR3 runs to 14 residues. The CDR3 DNA reads TGTGCCAGCCTACGACAGGGGGGTTACAATGAGCAGTTCTTC. Protein product: CASLRQGGYNEQFF.

The chain recombines TRBV29-1 with TRBJ2-1, with 12 nucleotides matching TRBD2. The V gene's germline CDR1 is SQVTM and CDR2 ANQGSEA. Losses at the gene ends were 3 bases for V and 14 bases for J; bases not matched to a gene: 11. The CDR3 contains 14 residues. The CDR3 bases are TGCAGCGTTGAGCTAGCGGGGGGGAGGGTGAGGAAGTTCTTC. Its translation is CSVELAGGRVRKFF.